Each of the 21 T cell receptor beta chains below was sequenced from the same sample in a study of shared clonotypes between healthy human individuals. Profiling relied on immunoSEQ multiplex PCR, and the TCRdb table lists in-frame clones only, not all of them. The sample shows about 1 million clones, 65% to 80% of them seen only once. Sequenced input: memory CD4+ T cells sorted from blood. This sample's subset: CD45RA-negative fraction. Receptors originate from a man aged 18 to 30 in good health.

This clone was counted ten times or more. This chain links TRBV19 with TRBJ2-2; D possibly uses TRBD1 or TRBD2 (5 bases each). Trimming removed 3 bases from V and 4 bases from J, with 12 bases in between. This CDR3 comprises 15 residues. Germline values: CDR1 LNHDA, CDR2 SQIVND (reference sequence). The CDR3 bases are TGTGCCAGTAGTATGGAACGAGGGACCACCGGGGAGCTGTTTTTT. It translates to CASSMERGTTGELFF.

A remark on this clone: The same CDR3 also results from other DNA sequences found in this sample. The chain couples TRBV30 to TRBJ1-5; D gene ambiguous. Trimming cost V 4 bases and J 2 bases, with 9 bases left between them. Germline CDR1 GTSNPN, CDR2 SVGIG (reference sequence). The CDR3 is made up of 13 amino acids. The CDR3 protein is CAWTGGGNQPQHF. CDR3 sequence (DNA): TGTGCCTGGACGGGTGGGGGCAATCAGCCCCAGCATTTT. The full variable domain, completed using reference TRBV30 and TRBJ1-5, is SQTIHQWPATLVQPVGSPLSLECTVEGTSNPNLYWYRQAAGRGLQLLFYSVGIGQISSEVPQNLSASRPQDRQFILSSKKLLLSDSGFYLCAWTGGGNQPQHFGDGTRLSIL.

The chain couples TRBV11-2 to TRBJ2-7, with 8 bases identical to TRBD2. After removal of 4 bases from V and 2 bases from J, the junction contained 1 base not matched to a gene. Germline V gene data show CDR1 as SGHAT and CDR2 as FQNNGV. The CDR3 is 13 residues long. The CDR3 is CASSSGGAYEQYF. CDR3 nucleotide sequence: TGTGCCAGCAGCTCCGGGGGGGCCTACGAGCAGTACTTC.

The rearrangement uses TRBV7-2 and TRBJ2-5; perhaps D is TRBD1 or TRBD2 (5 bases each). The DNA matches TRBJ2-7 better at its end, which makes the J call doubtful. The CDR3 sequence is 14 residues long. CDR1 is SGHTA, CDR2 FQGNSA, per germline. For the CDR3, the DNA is TGTGCCAGCAGCTTGGGGGTGGGTTCCTACGAGCAGTACTTC. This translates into CASSLGVGSYEQYF.

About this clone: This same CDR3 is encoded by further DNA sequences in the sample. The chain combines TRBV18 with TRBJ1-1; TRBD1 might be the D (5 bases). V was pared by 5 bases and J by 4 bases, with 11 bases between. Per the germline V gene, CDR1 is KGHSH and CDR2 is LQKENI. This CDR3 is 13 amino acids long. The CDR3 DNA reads TGTGCCAGCTCATCCCAGGGCGGCACTGAAGCTTTCTTT. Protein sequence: CASSSQGGTEAFF.

CDR3 in DNA: TGTGCCAGCAAGGCAGGGGGCTTTGAGACCCAGTACTTC. It codes for CASKAGGFETQYF. The V and J genes are TRBV2 and TRBJ2-5; 8 bases match TRBD1. J lost 5 bases, V lost 7 bases, and 6 bases had no gene match. Per the germline V gene, CDR1 is SNHLY and CDR2 is FYNNEI. The CDR3 sequence is 13 residues long. Combining the CDR3 with reference TRBV2 and TRBJ2-5 gives the whole variable domain EPEVTQTPSHQVTQMGQEVILRCVPISNHLYFYWYRQILGQKVEFLVSFYNNEISEKSEIFDDQFSVERPDGSNFTLKIRSTKLEDSAMYFCASKAGGFETQYFGPGTRLLVL.

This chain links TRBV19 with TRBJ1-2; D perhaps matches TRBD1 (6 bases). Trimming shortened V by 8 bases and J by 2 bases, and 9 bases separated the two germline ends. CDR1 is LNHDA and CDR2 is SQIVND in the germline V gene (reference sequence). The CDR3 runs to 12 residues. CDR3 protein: CASFQGNYGYTF. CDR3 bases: TGTGCCAGTTTTCAGGGGAACTATGGCTACACCTTC.

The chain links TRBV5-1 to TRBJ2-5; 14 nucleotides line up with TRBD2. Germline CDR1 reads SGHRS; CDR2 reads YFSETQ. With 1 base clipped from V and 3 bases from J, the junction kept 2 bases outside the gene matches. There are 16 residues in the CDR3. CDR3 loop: CASSLMGLAGEETQYF. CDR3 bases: TGCGCCAGCAGCTTGATGGGACTAGCGGGGGAAGAGACCCAGTACTTC.

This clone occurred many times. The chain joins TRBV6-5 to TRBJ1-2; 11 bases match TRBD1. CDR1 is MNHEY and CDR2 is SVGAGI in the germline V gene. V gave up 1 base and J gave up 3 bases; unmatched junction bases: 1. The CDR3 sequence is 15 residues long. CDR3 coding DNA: TGTGCCAGCAGTTACTGGGGACAGGGGGACTATGGCTACACCTTC. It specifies CASSYWGQGDYGYTF.

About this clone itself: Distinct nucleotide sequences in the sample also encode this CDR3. Here the CDR3 reads CAISAGGTEAFF. The CDR3 nucleotides are TGTGCCATCAGTGCAGGGGGCACTGAAGCTTTCTTT. The V gene is TRBV10-3, the J gene TRBJ1-1; 7 nucleotides line up with TRBD1. The CDR3 totals 12 residues. Germline V gene lookup returns CDR1 ENHRY and CDR2 SYGVKD. Trimming took 4 bases from V and 4 from J; bases not matched to a gene: 0.

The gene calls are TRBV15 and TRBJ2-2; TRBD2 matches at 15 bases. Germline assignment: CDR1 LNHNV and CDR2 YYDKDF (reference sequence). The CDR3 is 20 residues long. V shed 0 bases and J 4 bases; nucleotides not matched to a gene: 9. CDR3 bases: TGTGCCACCAGCAGAGAGGGGACTAGCGGGAGGACGCGAGGCACCGGGGAGCTGTTTTTT. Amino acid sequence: CATSREGTSGRTRGTGELFF.

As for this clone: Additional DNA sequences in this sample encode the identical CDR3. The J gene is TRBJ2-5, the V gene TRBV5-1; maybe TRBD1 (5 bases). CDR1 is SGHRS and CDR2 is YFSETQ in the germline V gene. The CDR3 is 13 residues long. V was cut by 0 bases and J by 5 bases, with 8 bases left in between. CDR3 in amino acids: CASSLEGLETQYF. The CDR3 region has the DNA TGCGCCAGCAGCTTGGAGGGGTTGGAGACCCAGTACTTC.

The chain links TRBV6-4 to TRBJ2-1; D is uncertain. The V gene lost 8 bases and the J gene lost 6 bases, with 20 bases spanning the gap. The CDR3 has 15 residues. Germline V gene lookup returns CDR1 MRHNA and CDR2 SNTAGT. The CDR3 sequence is CASRRSPSGFNEQFF. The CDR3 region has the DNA TGTGCCAGCCGGCGATCCCCCTCAGGCTTCAATGAGCAGTTCTTC.

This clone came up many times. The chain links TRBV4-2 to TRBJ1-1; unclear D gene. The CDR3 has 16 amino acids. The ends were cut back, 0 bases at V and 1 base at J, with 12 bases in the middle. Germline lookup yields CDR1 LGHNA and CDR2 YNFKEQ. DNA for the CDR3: TGTGCCAGCAGCCAAGACGGCACGAGCCAGAACACTGAAGCTTTCTTT. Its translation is CASSQDGTSQNTEAFF.

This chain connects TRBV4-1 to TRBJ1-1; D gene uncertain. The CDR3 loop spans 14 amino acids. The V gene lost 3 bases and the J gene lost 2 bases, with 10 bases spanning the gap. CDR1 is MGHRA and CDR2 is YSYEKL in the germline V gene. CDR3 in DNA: TGCGCCAGCAGCCATGATAATGTTAACACTGAAGCTTTCTTT. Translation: CASSHDNVNTEAFF.

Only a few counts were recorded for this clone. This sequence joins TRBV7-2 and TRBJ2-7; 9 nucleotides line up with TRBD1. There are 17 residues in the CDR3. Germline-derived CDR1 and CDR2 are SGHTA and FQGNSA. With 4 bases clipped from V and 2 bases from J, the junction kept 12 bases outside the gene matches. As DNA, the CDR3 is TGTGCCAGCAGCTCCTCTTCCGGGACAGGGCAGACCTACGAGCAGTACTTC. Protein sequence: CASSSSSGTGQTYEQYF.

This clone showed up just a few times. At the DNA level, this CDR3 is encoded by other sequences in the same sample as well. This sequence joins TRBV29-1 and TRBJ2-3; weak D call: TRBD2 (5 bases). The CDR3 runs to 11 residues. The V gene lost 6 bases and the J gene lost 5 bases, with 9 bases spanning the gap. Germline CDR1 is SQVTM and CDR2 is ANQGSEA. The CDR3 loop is CSVLGGDTQYF. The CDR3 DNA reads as TGCAGCGTGCTAGGAGGAGATACGCAGTATTTT.

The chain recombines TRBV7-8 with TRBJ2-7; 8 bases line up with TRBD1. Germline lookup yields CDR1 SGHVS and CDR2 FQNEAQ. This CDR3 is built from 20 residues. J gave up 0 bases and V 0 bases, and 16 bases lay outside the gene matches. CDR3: CASSLAFQGAGLTRSYEQYF. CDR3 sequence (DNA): TGTGCCAGCAGCTTAGCTTTCCAGGGGGCAGGTTTAACGCGCTCCTACGAGCAGTACTTC.

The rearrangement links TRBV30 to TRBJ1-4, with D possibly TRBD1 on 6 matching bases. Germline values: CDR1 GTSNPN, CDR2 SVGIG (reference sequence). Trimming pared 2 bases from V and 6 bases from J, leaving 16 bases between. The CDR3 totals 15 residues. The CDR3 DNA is TGTGCCTGGAGTACCTCAGGGGCGAAGCATGAAAAACTGTTTTTT. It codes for CAWSTSGAKHEKLFF.

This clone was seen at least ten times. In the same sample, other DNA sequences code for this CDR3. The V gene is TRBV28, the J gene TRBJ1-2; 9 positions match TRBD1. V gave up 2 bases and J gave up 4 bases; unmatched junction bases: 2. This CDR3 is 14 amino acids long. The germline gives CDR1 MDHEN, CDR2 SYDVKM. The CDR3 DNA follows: TGTGCCAGCAGTTTACGGGACAGGGCCTATGGCTACACCTTC. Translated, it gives CASSLRDRAYGYTF.

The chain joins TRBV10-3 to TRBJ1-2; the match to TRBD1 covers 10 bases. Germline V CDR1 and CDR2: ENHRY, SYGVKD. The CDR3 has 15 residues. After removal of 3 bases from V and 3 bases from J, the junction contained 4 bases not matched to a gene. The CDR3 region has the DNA TGTGCCATCAGTGAAGCCGGGACAGGGGACTATGGCTACACCTTC. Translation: CAISEAGTGDYGYTF.